Following are 27 T cell receptor beta chains from one sample sequenced in a study of T cell responses to AZD1222 COVID-19 vaccine (dated by TCRdb to about 2021). Explained via the paper, the time point label denotes: baseline before first vaccination. Library preparation was by the immunoSEQ multiplex PCR assay. The clones in this table, taken by TCRdb from immuneACCESS, are in-frame only. Not every clone is retained; where verified, under half of the shortfall comes from an unresolved V gene, and the cause of the rest is unknown. This sample has around 79,000 clones in its table, and more than 70% of those were observed once. The ten largest clones capture about 20% of the sample. Sequenced here: peripheral blood, sampled on day 0 of AZD1222 vaccination. The receptors were gathered from an adult in good health.

The rearrangement links TRBV12-3 or TRBV12-4 to TRBJ1-2, with TRBD1 as a possible D gene (5 bases). V was trimmed by 5 bases and J by 5 bases, leaving 6 bases between them. The CDR3 is 11 residues long. CDR3 DNA sequence: TGTGCCAGCAGTGAGGGGTATGGCTACACCTTC. This gives the protein CASSEGYGYTF.

The CDR3 coding sequence is TGTGCCAGCATGGCCTCTCGGGCCCTCTACGAGCAGTACTTC. It yields the protein CASMASRALYEQYF. This rearrangement joins TRBV28 to TRBJ2-7; D unclear. Trimming cost V 7 bases and J 3 bases, with 16 bases left between them. Germline V gene sequence: CDR1 MDHEN, CDR2 SYDVKM. This CDR3 is built from 14 residues. Looking up the rest from reference TRBV28 and TRBJ2-7 gives the full variable domain: DVKVTQSSRYLVKRTGEKVFLECVQDMDHENMFWYRQDPGLGLRLIYFSYDVKMKEKGDIPEGYSVSREKKERFSLILESASTNQTSMYLCASMASRALYEQYFGPGTRLTVT.

This chain joins TRBV27 and TRBJ2-2; D is tentatively TRBD1 or TRBD2 (5 bases each). Germline values: CDR1 MNHEY, CDR2 SMNVEV (reference sequence). V lost 2 bases and J 3 bases, leaving 7 bases between the germline ends. The CDR3 runs 14 residues. The CDR3 DNA follows: TGTGCCAGCAGTTTACTGGGGGACACCGGGGAGCTGTTTTTT. Its translation is CASSLLGDTGELFF.

The rearrangement joins TRBV6-2 or TRBV6-3 to TRBJ2-7; 8 bases line up with TRBD2. The ends lost 4 bases at V and 7 bases at J; junction bases unmatched: 9. The CDR3 extends over 14 amino acids. Germline V CDR1 and CDR2: MNHEY, SVGEGT. The CDR3 DNA is TGTGCCAGCAGTTCCGGGACTAGGTCGAGGGAGCAGTACTTC. This sequence encodes CASSSGTRSREQYF.

The chain couples TRBV3-1 (or the pseudogene TRBV3-2) to TRBJ1-5; D is perhaps TRBD1 (6 bases). The CDR3 is made up of 14 amino acids. Looked up from germline, CDR1 is LGHDT and CDR2 is YNNKEL (reference sequence). Between the trimmed V and J ends, which lost 4 bases and 6 bases, there was a span of 13 bases. The DNA of the CDR3 is TGTGCCAGCAGCCCCCTGACAGGCGGTCAGCCCCAGCATTTT. This codes for CASSPLTGGQPQHF.

The chain links TRBV7-8 to TRBJ1-6; D perhaps matches TRBD1 (5 bases). Germline loops: CDR1 SGHVS, CDR2 FQNEAQ. The length of the CDR3 is 14 residues. The V end lost 5 bases, the J end lost 10 bases, and 15 bases lay between the germline ends. Written as DNA, the CDR3 is TGTGCCAGCAGCCCACGGATGGGGGAGTCACCCCTCCACTTT. Translation gives CASSPRMGESPLHF.

The J gene is TRBJ1-1, the V gene TRBV5-1; no clear D. The CDR3 sequence is 12 residues long. Germline CDR1 SGHRS, CDR2 YFSETQ. Trimming removed 5 bases at V and 5 bases at J, with 10 bases between. This CDR3 reads CASRMAGTEAFF. In DNA form, the CDR3 reads TGCGCCAGCAGGATGGCGGGGACTGAAGCTTTCTTT.

V and J are TRBV25-1 and TRBJ2-5; possibly TRBD2 for D (6 bases). Germline V gene sequence: CDR1 MGHDK, CDR2 SYGVNS. V dropped 3 bases and J dropped 5 bases, with 10 bases sitting between them. This CDR3 has 13 amino acids. CDR3 amino acids: CASSDGGRETQYF. The DNA of the CDR3 is TGTGCCAGCAGTGATGGAGGGAGGGAGACCCAGTACTTC.

The V call is TRBV5-4, the J call TRBJ2-1; D unresolved. The germline V gene has CDR1 SGHNT and CDR2 YYREEE (reference sequence). This CDR3 is 15 amino acids long. The V and J ends lost 1 base and 2 bases respectively, with 10 bases between them. CDR3: CASSLKQTTYNEQFF. DNA of the CDR3: TGTGCCAGCAGCTTGAAACAGACAACCTACAATGAGCAGTTCTTC.

The chain has TRBV23-1 and TRBJ2-5; no reliable D call. TRBV23-1 is annotated as an ORF whose role is uncertain. Trimming took off 8 bases at V and 5 bases at J, with 18 bases between the two ends. The CDR3 has 14 residues. CDR3 nucleotide sequence: TGCGCCAGCCCCCATAAGCGATTTTGGGAGACCCAGTACTTC. Amino acids: CASPHKRFWETQYF.

The V and J genes are TRBV4-1 and TRBJ1-1, with D perhaps matching TRBD1 (5 bases). The V gene lost 1 base and the J gene lost 2 bases, with 14 bases spanning the gap. There are 16 residues in the CDR3. Germline V lookup: CDR1 MGHRA, CDR2 YSYEKL. The CDR3 spells CASSQGGRRTNTEAFF. As DNA, the CDR3 is TGCGCCAGCAGCCAAGGTGGGCGGCGGACAAACACTGAAGCTTTCTTT.

The V call is TRBV19, the J call TRBJ1-2, with no clear D. Germline V CDR1 and CDR2: LNHDA, SQIVND (reference sequence). The V end was cut by 1 base, the J end by 8 bases, with 14 bases between. The CDR3 totals 14 residues. In DNA form, the CDR3 reads TGTGCCAGTAGTATAGGTGTGCAGAATTACGGCTACACCTTC. Its protein is CASSIGVQNYGYTF.

This sequence joins TRBV6-2 or TRBV6-3 and TRBJ2-1, with D unclear. V was clipped by 5 bases and J by 9 bases, with 11 bases between them. The CDR3 totals 12 residues. The germline CDR1 and CDR2 sequences are MNHEY and SVGEGT. CDR3 nucleotides: TGTGCCAGCAGTCGGCCGACACTTGAGCAGTTCTTC. Protein sequence: CASSRPTLEQFF.

This chain uses TRBV5-1 with TRBJ2-3; TRBD2 aligns across 8 bases. Germline V CDR1 and CDR2: SGHRS, YFSETQ. This CDR3 is 16 amino acids long. V shed 4 bases, J shed 1 base, and the junction held 8 bases outside the gene matches. CDR3 amino acids: CASSEGRGGRTDTQYF. The CDR3 coding sequence is TGCGCCAGCAGCGAAGGCCGGGGGGGCCGCACAGATACGCAGTATTTT.

This chain joins TRBV27 and TRBJ2-1; 7 bases are shared with TRBD2. Germline V gene lookup returns CDR1 MNHEY and CDR2 SMNVEV (reference sequence). Trimming removed 5 bases from V and 6 bases from J; junction bases left unmatched: 13. The CDR3 is made up of 16 amino acids. The CDR3 DNA reads as TGTGCCAGCAGTCCCCTGCGCGCGGGAGCCTCCAATGAGCAGTTCTTC. Translating it yields CASSPLRAGASNEQFF.

The genes are TRBV14 and TRBJ2-3; possibly TRBD2 for D (6 bases). Between the trimmed V and J ends, which lost 4 bases and 1 base, there was a span of 15 bases. The germline V gene encodes CDR1 SGHDN and CDR2 FVKESK. The CDR3 runs to 16 residues. The CDR3 loop reads CASSPLGGEGTDTQYF. The CDR3 region has the DNA TGTGCCAGCAGCCCGCTAGGCGGGGAGGGCACAGATACGCAGTATTTT.

In nucleotides, the CDR3 is TGCAGCGTTTCATCTGGAAACACCATATATTTT. Translated, it gives CSVSSGNTIYF. The genes are TRBV29-1 and TRBJ1-3, with unresolved D. V gave up 5 bases and J gave up 1 base, with 3 bases separating them. The CDR3 contains 11 residues. Germline V gives CDR1 SQVTM, CDR2 ANQGSEA.

This clone occurred a few times. CDR3 sequence (DNA): TGCGCCAGCAGCCAAACTAACTATGGCTACACCTTC. This translates into CASSQTNYGYTF. J is TRBJ1-2 and V is TRBV4-1; D remains ambiguous. This CDR3 region has 12 residues. CDR1 MGHRA and CDR2 YSYEKL come from the germline V gene. V lost 2 bases to trimming and J lost 0 bases, with 1 base between them.

The chain links TRBV7-8 to TRBJ2-7, with TRBD1 matching 9 bases. The V segment lost 4 bases and the J segment 4 bases; nucleotides outside the gene matches: 20. Germline-derived CDR1 and CDR2 are SGHVS and FQNEAQ. CDR3 length: 19 residues. CDR3 loop: CASSSYTGTGRVTRYEQYF. Here the CDR3 DNA reads TGTGCCAGCAGCTCCTACACCGGGACAGGGAGGGTTACTAGGTACGAGCAGTACTTC.

J is TRBJ2-7 and V is TRBV6-2 or TRBV6-3; D is unresolved. V lost 3 bases, J lost 0 bases, and 15 bases lay in between. The CDR3 sequence is 16 residues long. In germline, CDR1 is MNHEY, CDR2 SVGEGT. The CDR3 sequence is CASSYFVGDSSYEQYF. CDR3 DNA sequence: TGTGCCAGCAGTTATTTTGTAGGTGACTCCTCCTACGAGCAGTACTTC.

The CDR3 is CASREQGGYGYTF. The CDR3 coding sequence is TGTGCCAGCAGAGAACAGGGAGGCTATGGCTACACCTTC. The chain combines TRBV12-3 or TRBV12-4 with TRBJ1-2, with D tentatively TRBD1 (6 bases). The CDR3 is made up of 13 amino acids. V was shortened by 6 bases and J by 4 bases, with 12 bases between the two germline ends.

This chain joins TRBV5-1 and TRBJ1-1; D is unclear. Trimming removed 0 bases from V and 1 base from J, with 7 bases in between. This CDR3 comprises 14 residues. Germline CDR1 reads SGHRS; CDR2 reads YFSETQ. The CDR3 DNA follows: TGCGCCAGCAGCTTGGCCTCACCGAACACTGAAGCTTTCTTT. Translated, it gives CASSLASPNTEAFF.

The chain recombines TRBV20-1 with TRBJ2-3, with 13 bases fitting TRBD2. Germline trimming cut 6 bases from V and 4 bases from J; bases unmatched to any gene: 10. This CDR3 region has 16 residues. Germline V gene data show CDR1 as DFQATT and CDR2 as SNEGSKA (reference sequence). CDR3 amino acids: CSASGLAGVGPDTQYF. The DNA for the CDR3 is TGCAGTGCCAGTGGACTAGCGGGAGTTGGGCCAGATACGCAGTATTTT.

In this sample, this clone turned up a few times. The rearrangement joins TRBV19 to TRBJ1-3; tentative D call: TRBD1 (5 bases). The CDR3 has 17 residues. CDR1 is LNHDA, CDR2 SQIVND, per germline (reference sequence). V gave up 3 bases and J gave up 0 bases, with 15 bases separating them. The CDR3 here is CASSIQGPRNSGNTIYF. CDR3 nucleotide sequence: TGTGCCAGTAGTATCCAGGGTCCAAGGAACTCTGGAAACACCATATATTTT. Drawing the rest from reference TRBV19 and TRBJ1-3, the complete variable domain is DGGITQSPKYLFRKEGQNVTLSCEQNLNHDAMYWYRQDPGQGLRLIYYSQIVNDFQKGDIAEGYSVSREKKESFPLTVTSAQKNPTAFYLCASSIQGPRNSGNTIYFGEGSWLTVV.

The chain uses TRBV2 and TRBJ1-4; 7 bases are a match to TRBD1. J lost 4 bases, V lost 6 bases, and 5 bases had no gene match. The V gene's germline CDR1 is SNHLY and CDR2 FYNNEI. The CDR3 has 14 amino acids. The CDR3 sequence is CASRGDSLNEKLFF. CDR3 DNA: TGTGCCAGCAGAGGGGACAGTCTTAATGAAAAACTGTTTTTT.

The chain employs TRBV7-6 and TRBJ2-7; 9 bases agree with TRBD1. CDR1 is SGHVS and CDR2 is FNYEAQ in the germline V gene. V was pared by 5 bases and J by 2 bases, with 7 bases of the junction left unmatched. The CDR3 has 15 residues. In nucleotides, the CDR3 is TGTGCCAGCAGCATAGACAGGGGGTTCACCTACGAGCAGTACTTC. It is translated as CASSIDRGFTYEQYF.

CDR3 bases: TGTGCCAGCAGTTTGGTTACTATGAACACTGAAGCTTTCTTT. This encodes CASSLVTMNTEAFF. This rearrangement joins TRBV28 to TRBJ1-1; D is ambiguous. V lost 3 bases, J lost 0 bases, and 8 bases lay in between. CDR1 and CDR2 (germline): MDHEN, SYDVKM. This CDR3 contains 14 residues.